These T cell receptor beta chains were read from a single sample in a study of blood T cell repertoires in COVID-19. The repertoire was sequenced with immunoSEQ multiplex PCR; TCRdb's copy has only in-frame clones and lacks some. The data show about 170,000 clones, about 89% seen once. Material: PBMCs or T cells enriched from blood (not recorded which). The receptors derive from a woman under 30 who had recovered from COVID-19. Each CDR3 is given with its conserved first and last residue. The D gene is left open where the match is weak. Where a row states a size, it is once, few, many or the class of an expanded clone; other rows omit it.

DNA: TGTGCCAGCAGTAAGGGACTGGCCTCCTACGAGCAGTACTTC
CDR3: CASSKGLASYEQYF
V: TRBV14
J: TRBJ2-7
size: -
D: -

DNA: TGTGCCAGCAGCTTCGACGGACAGCTTGAAGCTTTCTTT
CDR3: CASSFDGQLEAFF
V: TRBV7-9
J: TRBJ1-1
size: -
D: -

DNA: TGTGCCAGCAGCGTATCAGGGCTGGAAACCGGGGAGCTGTTTTTT
CDR3: CASSVSGLETGELFF
V: TRBV9
J: TRBJ2-2
size: once
D: -

DNA: TGTGCCAGCAGTGCCCTTCCCGCGGGCGGGTTCGGTGACACCGGGGAGCTGTTTTTT
CDR3: CASSALPAGGFGDTGELFF
V: TRBV6-1
J: TRBJ2-2
size: -
D: -

DNA: TGTGCCAGCAGGGGGGCCACAGGGGTTTCACCCCTCCACTTT
CDR3: CASRGATGVSPLHF
V: TRBV21-1
J: TRBJ1-6
size: once
D: -

DNA: TGCGCCAGTGGGCCAGGGGGAGGAAGCTCTGGAAACACCATATATTTT
CDR3: CASGPGGGSSGNTIYF
V: TRBV10-2
J: TRBJ1-3
size: -
D: TRBD1

DNA: TGTGCCAGCAGGAGGGCGGACGGATACGAGCAGTACTTC
CDR3: CASRRADGYEQYF
V: TRBV7-2
J: TRBJ2-7
size: -
D: -

DNA: TGTGCCAGCAGTTCTGAAGATTGGGGCCTCTCCCTCAACACCGGGGAGCTGTTTTTT
CDR3: CASSSEDWGLSLNTGELFF
V: TRBV27
J: TRBJ2-2
size: -
D: -

DNA: TGTGCCAGCGGGGCGGGGGGCTTGAGAGACACTGAAGCTTTCTTT
CDR3: CASGAGGLRDTEAFF
V: TRBV5-4
J: TRBJ1-1
size: -
D: -

DNA: TGTGCCAGCAGCGTAACTCCCCACAGTTTGGAGCAGTTCTTC
CDR3: CASSVTPHSLEQFF
V: TRBV9
J: TRBJ2-1
size: -
D: -

DNA: TGTGCCACCACCGGGACAGGGCTCTACGAGCAGTACTTC
CDR3: CATTGTGLYEQYF
V: TRBV7-9
J: TRBJ2-7
size: -
D: TRBD1

DNA: TGTGCCAGCAGTTACCGGACAGGCAATACTGAAGCTTTCTTT
CDR3: CASSYRTGNTEAFF
V: TRBV6-6
J: TRBJ1-1
size: -
D: TRBD1

DNA: TGTGCCAGCTCCCCTGGGGCCCCTGACCACTACGAGCAGTACTTC
CDR3: CASSPGAPDHYEQYF
V: TRBV18
J: TRBJ2-7
size: few
D: -

DNA: TGTGCCAGCAGTGGACGGGGGCGGGAGGCCAATGAGCAGTTCTTC
CDR3: CASSGRGREANEQFF
V: TRBV2
J: TRBJ2-1
size: -
D: TRBD2

DNA: TGTGCCAGCAGCTTGGCCGGGTCGCCTGACCAGTACTTC
CDR3: CASSLAGSPDQYF
V: TRBV5-6
J: TRBJ2-7
size: -
D: -

DNA: TGTGCCAGCAGCTTGTATGGCGGGAGGGCCATCGGGGAAAATGAGCAGTTCTTC
CDR3: CASSLYGGRAIGENEQFF
V: TRBV7-3
J: TRBJ2-1
size: once
D: TRBD2

DNA: TGTGCCAGCAGCTTAGCGGGCAGGGGACCTAATCAGCCCCAGCATTTT
CDR3: CASSLAGRGPNQPQHF
V: TRBV7-9
J: TRBJ1-5
size: -
D: -

DNA: TGTGCCAGCAGAGTAGCGGGAAGTTTGGATGAGCAGTTCTTC
CDR3: CASRVAGSLDEQFF
V: TRBV28
J: TRBJ2-1
size: -
D: TRBD2

DNA: TGTGCCAGCTCACCATCGGACAGCCTCTACGAGCAGTACTTC
CDR3: CASSPSDSLYEQYF
V: TRBV18
J: TRBJ2-7
size: -
D: -

DNA: TGTGCCAGCAGTTACTCGACGGCAGGGGGGGAGCTGTTTTTT
CDR3: CASSYSTAGGELFF
V: TRBV6-2/TRBV6-3
J: TRBJ2-2
size: -
D: -

DNA: TGTGCCAGCAGCTCGGGGGCCCGCGCGGGAGTTCGCGAGCAGTACTTC
CDR3: CASSSGARAGVREQYF
V: TRBV11-2
J: TRBJ2-7
size: once
D: -

DNA: TGTGCCAGCAGTTGGCTCAGAACCTACGAGCAGTACTTC
CDR3: CASSWLRTYEQYF
V: TRBV28
J: TRBJ2-7
size: -
D: -

DNA: TGTGCCAGCAGTTACGTTAGCGGGAGGGGGGGGATCACAGATACGCAGTATTTT
CDR3: CASSYVSGRGGITDTQYF
V: TRBV6-2/TRBV6-3
J: TRBJ2-3
size: -
D: TRBD2

DNA: TGTGCCAGCAGGAAAACTAGCCCGGCCTACGAGCAGTACTTC
CDR3: CASRKTSPAYEQYF
V: TRBV28
J: TRBJ2-7
size: -
D: -

DNA: TGTGCCAGCAGCCAACAGACTTGGGAGACCCAGTACTTC
CDR3: CASSQQTWETQYF
V: TRBV3-1/TRBV3-2
J: TRBJ2-5
size: -
D: -

DNA: TGTGCCAGCAGCGTCCAGGGAAGGGACACTGAAGCTTTCTTT
CDR3: CASSVQGRDTEAFF
V: TRBV9
J: TRBJ1-1
size: -
D: -